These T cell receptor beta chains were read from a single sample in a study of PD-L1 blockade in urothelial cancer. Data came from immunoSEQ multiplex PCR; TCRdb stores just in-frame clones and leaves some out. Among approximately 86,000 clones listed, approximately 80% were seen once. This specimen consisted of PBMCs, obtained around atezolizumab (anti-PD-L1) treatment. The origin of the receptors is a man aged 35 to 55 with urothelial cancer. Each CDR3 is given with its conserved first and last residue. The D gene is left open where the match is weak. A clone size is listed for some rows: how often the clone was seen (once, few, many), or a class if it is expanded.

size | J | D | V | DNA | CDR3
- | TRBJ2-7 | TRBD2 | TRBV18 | TGTGCCAGCTCACCAAGAGAGCCGGGACTAGTTCCCCACGAGCAGTACTTC | CASSPREPGLVPHEQYF
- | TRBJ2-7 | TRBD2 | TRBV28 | TGTGCCAGCACCCCGGGAGGTAATAGCGAGCAGTACTTC | CASTPGGNSEQYF
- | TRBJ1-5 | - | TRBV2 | TGTGCCAGCAGTGAATCGGGTAGGCAGCCCCAGCATTTT | CASSESGRQPQHF
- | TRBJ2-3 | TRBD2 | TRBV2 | TGTGCCAGCAGTGACGGGACTAGCGGGAGCACAGATACGCAGTATTTT | CASSDGTSGSTDTQYF
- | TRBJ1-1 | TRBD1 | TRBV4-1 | TGCGCCAGCAGCCCAGCGCCCCTCCGGGACAGAACTGGGGGCACTGAAGCTTTCTTT | CASSPAPLRDRTGGTEAFF
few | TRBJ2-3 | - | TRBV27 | TGTGCCAGCAGTTTATATTGGGGGCAATCAGATACGCAGTATTTT | CASSLYWGQSDTQYF
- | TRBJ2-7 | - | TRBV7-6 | TGTGCCAGCAGCTCGGTGGCAGGGTATCGGGAGCAGTACTTC | CASSSVAGYREQYF
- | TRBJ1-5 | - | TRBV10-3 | TGTGCCCCCACCTTGTCAGGGGTGGATCAGCCCCAGCATTTT | CAPTLSGVDQPQHF
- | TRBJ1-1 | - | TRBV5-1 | TGCGCCAGCAGCTTTTTGGAGGGGAACACTGAAGCTTTCTTT | CASSFLEGNTEAFF
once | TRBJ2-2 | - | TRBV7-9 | TGTGGGATCTCGGGGACTTCGAACACCGGGGAGCTGTTTTTT | CGISGTSNTGELFF
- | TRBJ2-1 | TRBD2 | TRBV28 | TGTGCCAGCCCTCCCCGCGCGGGACTAGCGGCCAATGAGCAGTTCTTC | CASPPRAGLAANEQFF
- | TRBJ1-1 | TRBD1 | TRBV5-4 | TGTGCCAGCAGCTTGGGGTCGACGAGGGGACAGCCTGAAGCTTTCTTT | CASSLGSTRGQPEAFF